This TCR beta chain was identified during a study of CD8+ T cells in alopecia areata. Study summary: Tofacitinib lasted 6 to 18 months, then 6 months off drug.

Treatment given: oral pan-JAK inhibitor, 5-10 mg twice daily. Alopecia areata patients provided lesional scalp punch biopsies and peripheral blood. Sequencing used cDNA as its template, made by extracting RNA and reverse transcribing it. Here immunoSEQ multiplex PCR was the method, and the copy in TCRdb shows in-frame clones only, minus some. The data contain about 250,000 clones, 60% of them seen just once; the ten biggest clones take up 0.75% to 0.95%. To note about this clone: The target antigen is unknown.

Regarding the study as a whole: Expanded CD8+ clones among the top 100, and scalp clonality, were significantly decreased by tofacitinib. Affected scalp, especially in alopecia totalis/universalis, had a higher clonality than normal scalp did.

The sequencing here drew on CD4+ T cells sorted from blood, taken at roughly week 52, from a patient treated with tofacitinib. This sequence was found in a human donor with alopecia areata.

CDR3 DNA: TGCAGCGTTGAGACATTCCCAGAGACTGAAGCTTTCTTT. Its translation: CSVETFPETEAFF. This sequence joins TRBV29-1 and TRBJ1-1, with D uncertain. CDR1 SQVTM and CDR2 ANQGSEA come from the germline V gene. This CDR3 has 13 residues. The V and J ends lost 3 bases and 5 bases respectively, with 13 bases between them.